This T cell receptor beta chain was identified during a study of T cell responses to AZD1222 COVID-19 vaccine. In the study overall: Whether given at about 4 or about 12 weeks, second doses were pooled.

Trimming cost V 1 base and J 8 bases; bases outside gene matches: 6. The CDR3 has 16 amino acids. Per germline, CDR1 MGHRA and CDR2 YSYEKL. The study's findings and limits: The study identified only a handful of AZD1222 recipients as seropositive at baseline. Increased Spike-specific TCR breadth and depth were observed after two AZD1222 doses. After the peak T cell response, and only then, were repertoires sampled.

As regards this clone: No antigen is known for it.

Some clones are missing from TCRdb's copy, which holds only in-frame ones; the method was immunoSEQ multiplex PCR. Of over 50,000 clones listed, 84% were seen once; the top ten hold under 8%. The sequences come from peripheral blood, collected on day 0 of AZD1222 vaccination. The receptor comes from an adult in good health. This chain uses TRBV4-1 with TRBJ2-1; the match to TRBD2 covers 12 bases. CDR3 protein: CASSQAPSGGAHEQFF. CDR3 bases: TGCGCCAGCAGCCAAGCCCCTAGCGGGGGGGCCCATGAGCAGTTCTTC.